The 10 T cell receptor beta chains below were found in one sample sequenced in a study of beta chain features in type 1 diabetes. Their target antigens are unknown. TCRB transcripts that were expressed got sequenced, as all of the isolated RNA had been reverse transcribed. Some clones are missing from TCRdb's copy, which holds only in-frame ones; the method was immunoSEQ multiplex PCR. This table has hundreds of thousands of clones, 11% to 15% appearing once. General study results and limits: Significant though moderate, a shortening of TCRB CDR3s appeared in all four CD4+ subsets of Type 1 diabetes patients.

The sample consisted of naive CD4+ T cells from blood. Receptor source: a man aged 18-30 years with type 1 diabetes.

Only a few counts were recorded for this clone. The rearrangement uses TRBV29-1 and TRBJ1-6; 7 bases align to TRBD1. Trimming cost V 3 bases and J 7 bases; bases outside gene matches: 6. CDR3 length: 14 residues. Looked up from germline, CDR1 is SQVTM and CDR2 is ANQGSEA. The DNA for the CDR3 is TGCAGCGTTGAGTACAGGGGCGAGAATTCACCCCTCCACTTT. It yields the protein CSVEYRGENSPLHF.

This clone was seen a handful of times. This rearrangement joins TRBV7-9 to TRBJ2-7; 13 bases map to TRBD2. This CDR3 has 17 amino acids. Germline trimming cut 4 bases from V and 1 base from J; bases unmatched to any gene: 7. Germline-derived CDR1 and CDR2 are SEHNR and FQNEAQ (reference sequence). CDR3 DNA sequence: TGTGCCAGCAGCTCCCAAATGGGACTAGCGGGATCCTACGAGCAGTACTTC. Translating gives CASSSQMGLAGSYEQYF.

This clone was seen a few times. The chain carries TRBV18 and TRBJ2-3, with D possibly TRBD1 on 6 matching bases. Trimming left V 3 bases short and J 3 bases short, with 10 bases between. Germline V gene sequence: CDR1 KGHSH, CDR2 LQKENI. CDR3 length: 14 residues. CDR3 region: CASSPSRGTDTQYF. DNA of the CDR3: TGTGCCAGCTCACCGAGCAGGGGTACAGATACGCAGTATTTT.

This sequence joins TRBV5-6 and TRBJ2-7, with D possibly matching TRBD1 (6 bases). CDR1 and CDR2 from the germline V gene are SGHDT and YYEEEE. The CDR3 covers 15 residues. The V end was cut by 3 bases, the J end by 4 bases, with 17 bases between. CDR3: CASSWAQGNKYEQYF. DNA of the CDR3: TGTGCCAGCAGCTGGGCCCAGGGGAACAAGTACGAGCAGTACTTC.

The CDR3 nucleotides read TGTGCCAGCAGTGACCAAACAGGGGGTTCCTACGAGCAGTACTTC. It specifies CASSDQTGGSYEQYF. The rearrangement joins TRBV6-6 to TRBJ2-7; 8 nucleotides align to TRBD1. This CDR3 comprises 15 residues. Germline CDR1 MNHNY, CDR2 SVGAGI (reference sequence). Unmatched junction bases numbered 7, after V lost 5 bases and J lost 1 base.

In DNA form, the CDR3 reads TGTGCCAGCAGCTTAGGACAGAAGACTTACGAGCAGTACTTC. It specifies CASSLGQKTYEQYF. This chain links TRBV7-9 with TRBJ2-7; TRBD1 is a possible D gene (5 bases). V shed 1 base and J shed 4 bases, with 11 bases lying between them. The CDR3 consists of 14 residues. Germline-derived CDR1 and CDR2 are SEHNR and FQNEAQ (reference sequence). The whole variable domain, remainder taken from reference TRBV7-9 and TRBJ2-7, is DTGVSQNPRHKITKRGQNVTFRCDPISEHNRLYWYRQTLGQGPEFLTYFQNEAQLEKSRLLSDRFSAERPKGSFSTLEIQRTEQGDSAMYLCASSLGQKTYEQYFGPGTRLTVT.

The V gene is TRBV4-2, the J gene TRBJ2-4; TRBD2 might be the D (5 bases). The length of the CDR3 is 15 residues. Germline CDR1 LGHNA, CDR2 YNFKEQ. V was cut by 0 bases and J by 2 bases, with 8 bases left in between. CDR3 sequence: CASSQEPGSKNIQYF. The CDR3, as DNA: TGTGCCAGCAGCCAAGAACCGGGATCCAAAAACATTCAGTACTTC.

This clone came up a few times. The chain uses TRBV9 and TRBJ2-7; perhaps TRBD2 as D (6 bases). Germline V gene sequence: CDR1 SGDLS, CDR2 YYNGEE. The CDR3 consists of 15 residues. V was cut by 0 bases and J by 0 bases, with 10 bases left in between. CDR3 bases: TGTGCCAGCAGCGTAGGAGGGAGGTTCTCCTACGAGCAGTACTTC. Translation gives CASSVGGRFSYEQYF.

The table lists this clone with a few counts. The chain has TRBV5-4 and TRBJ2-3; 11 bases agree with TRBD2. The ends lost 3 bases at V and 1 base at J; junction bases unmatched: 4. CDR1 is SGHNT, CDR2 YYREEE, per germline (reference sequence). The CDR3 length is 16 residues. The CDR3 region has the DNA TGTGCCAGCAGCTCCTGGACTAGCGGGCGCACAGATACGCAGTATTTT. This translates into CASSSWTSGRTDTQYF.

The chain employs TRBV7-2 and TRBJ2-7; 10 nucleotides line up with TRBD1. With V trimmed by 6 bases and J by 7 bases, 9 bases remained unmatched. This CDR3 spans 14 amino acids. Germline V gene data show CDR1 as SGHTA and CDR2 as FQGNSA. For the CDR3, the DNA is TGTGCCAGCAGGCGACAGGGGGCTTTTGGAGAGCAGTACTTC. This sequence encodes CASRRQGAFGEQYF.